The next 9 T cell receptor beta chains were all read from a single sample in a study of T cell responses to AZD1222 COVID-19 vaccine. TCRdb's table, derived via immunoSEQ multiplex PCR, lists solely in-frame clones and lacks some. Of 150,000 to 200,000 clones listed, approximately 92% are singletons. The specimen was peripheral blood, collected on day 0 of AZD1222 vaccination. These receptors were obtained from an adult in good health.

The gene calls are TRBV24-1 and TRBJ2-1; the D gene is possibly TRBD1 (6 bases). The V gene lost 5 bases and the J gene lost 6 bases, with 10 bases spanning the gap. Germline V CDR1 and CDR2: KGHDR, SFDVKD. This CDR3 spans 13 amino acids. CDR3 region: CATSGPGANEQFF. CDR3 sequence (DNA): TGTGCCACCAGTGGACCAGGGGCCAATGAGCAGTTCTTC.

The CDR3 coding sequence is TGTGCCAGCAGTATTACACAGCAGCCCTATAATTCACCCCTCCACTTT. This encodes CASSITQQPYNSPLHF. The gene calls are TRBV28 and TRBJ1-6; D ambiguous. V lost 5 bases and J 2 bases, leaving 13 bases between the germline ends. The CDR3 is 16 residues long. Germline V CDR1 and CDR2: MDHEN, SYDVKM.

CDR3 DNA sequence: TGTGCCAGCAGCTTTGGGCTAGCGGGAGCCAATGAGCAGTTCTTC. Amino acids: CASSFGLAGANEQFF. This rearrangement joins TRBV5-4 to TRBJ2-1; TRBD2 aligns across 10 bases. Germline trimming cut 2 bases from V and 6 bases from J; bases unmatched to any gene: 5. The CDR3 has 15 amino acids. Germline CDR1 is SGHNT and CDR2 is YYREEE (reference sequence).

V is TRBV5-1 and J is TRBJ2-7; 9 bases agree with TRBD2. J lost 5 bases, V lost 4 bases, and 10 bases had no gene match. The CDR3 sequence is 15 residues long. Per germline, CDR1 SGHRS and CDR2 YFSETQ. CDR3 residues: CASSPEAGGRNEQYF. DNA for the CDR3: TGCGCCAGCAGCCCGGAGGCGGGGGGGCGGAACGAGCAGTACTTC. The full variable domain, its missing parts supplied by reference TRBV5-1 and TRBJ2-7, is KAGVTQTPRYLIKTRGQQVTLSCSPISGHRSVSWYQQTPGQGLQFLFEYFSETQRNKGNFPGRFSGRQFSNSRSEMNVSTLELGDSALYLCASSPEAGGRNEQYFGPGTRLTVT.

V usage is TRBV10-3 and J usage is TRBJ1-1; D is perhaps TRBD1 (6 bases). V was pared by 6 bases and J by 3 bases, with 14 bases between. The CDR3 covers 14 residues. Per the germline V gene, CDR1 is ENHRY and CDR2 is SYGVKD. This CDR3 reads CAISPRGRDTEAFF. The CDR3 DNA is TGTGCCATCAGCCCCAGGGGAAGGGACACTGAAGCTTTCTTT.

The rearrangement uses TRBV27 and TRBJ1-2; the D is unclear. There are 13 residues in the CDR3. Germline CDR1 MNHEY, CDR2 SMNVEV (reference sequence). Trimming stripped 3 bases from V and 2 bases from J, with 7 bases between. CDR3 DNA: TGTGCCAGCAGTTTCTCTAGGAACTATGGCTACACCTTC. Its translation: CASSFSRNYGYTF.

The chain links TRBV5-4 to TRBJ1-1; possibly TRBD1 for D (5 bases). Per germline, CDR1 SGHNT and CDR2 YYREEE (reference sequence). Trimming stripped 3 bases from V and 1 base from J, with 16 bases between. This CDR3 region has 16 residues. The CDR3 DNA is TGTGCCAGCAGCTCGAACACTATAACAGGGAACACTGAAGCTTTCTTT. It encodes CASSSNTITGNTEAFF. Together with reference TRBV5-4 and TRBJ1-1, the CDR3 gives the full variable domain: ETGVTQSPTHLIKTRGQQVTLRCSSQSGHNTVSWYQQALGQGPQFIFQYYREEENGRGNFPPRFSGLQFPNYSSELNVNALELDDSALYLCASSSNTITGNTEAFFGQGTRLTVV.

This chain uses TRBV7-9 with TRBJ2-7, with no clear D. The V and J ends lost 5 bases and 1 base respectively, with 9 bases between them. The CDR3 totals 13 residues. The V gene's germline CDR1 is SEHNR and CDR2 FQNEAQ (reference sequence). The CDR3: CASSRDGSYEQYF. CDR3 sequence (DNA): TGTGCCAGCAGCCGCGACGGTTCCTACGAGCAGTACTTC.

The rearrangement joins TRBV19 to TRBJ1-2; the D gene is possibly TRBD1 (5 bases). The CDR3 is 15 residues long. Trimming removed 5 bases at V and 4 bases at J, with 17 bases between. CDR1 is LNHDA, CDR2 SQIVND, per germline (reference sequence). CDR3 sequence: CASSESGATLYGYTF. The CDR3 DNA reads as TGTGCCAGTAGTGAGAGTGGGGCCACCCTCTATGGCTACACCTTC.